A selection of T cell receptor beta chains follows, all from one sample in a study of blood T cell repertoires in COVID-19. Clones were read by immunoSEQ multiplex PCR, and TCRdb kept only the in-frame ones, dropping some. The repertoire has around 220,000 clones, 88% of them found once; the top ten carry about 1.5%. The sample comprised peripheral blood. The receptors originated from a man aged 18 to 30 with active or convalescent COVID-19. Both conserved end residues are part of each CDR3. The D gene is left open where the match is weak. Size is stated for part of the rows, as once, few or many counts, or as a class when the clone is expanded.

TRBV11-2	once	TRBD1	TRBJ2-7	CASSLVRDRFHEQYF	TGTGCCAGCAGCTTGGTTCGGGACAGGTTCCACGAGCAGTACTTC
TRBV27	NA	TRBD2	TRBJ2-1	CASSFSSGRAYTNEQFF	TGTGCCAGCAGTTTTTCTAGCGGGAGGGCCTATACCAATGAGCAGTTCTTC
TRBV6-5	NA	TRBD1	TRBJ1-3	CASSRDSVSGNTIYF	TGTGCCAGCAGTAGGGACAGCGTCTCTGGAAACACCATATATTTT
TRBV3-1/TRBV3-2	NA	TRBD2	TRBJ2-2	CASSLPAGRGGRGTGELFF	TGTGCCAGCAGCCTACCCGCGGGACGCGGGGGGAGGGGGACCGGGGAGCTGTTTTTT
TRBV13	NA	NA	TRBJ1-6	CASSLAQQEQGDSPLHF	TGTGCCAGCAGCTTAGCGCAACAGGAGCAAGGGGATTCACCCCTCCACTTT
TRBV27	few	NA	TRBJ1-6	CASSYGDMSPLHF	TGTGCCAGCAGTTACGGGGACATGTCACCCCTCCACTTT
TRBV7-9	many	NA	TRBJ1-1	CASSLAHTFEAFF	TGTGCCAGCAGCTTAGCGCACACCTTTGAAGCTTTCTTT
TRBV3-1/TRBV3-2	NA	NA	TRBJ2-1	CASSQDSGEGYEQFF	TGTGCCAGCAGCCAAGATTCGGGCGAGGGCTATGAGCAGTTCTTC
TRBV7-9	NA	NA	TRBJ1-2	CASSSATAVYGYTF	TGTGCCAGCAGCTCGGCGACCGCGGTATATGGCTACACCTTC
TRBV7-9	NA	NA	TRBJ1-2	CASSPSISRGYTF	TGTGCCAGCAGCCCTTCTATCTCACGCGGCTACACCTTC
TRBV19	once	NA	TRBJ1-5	CASGSRDNQPQHF	TGTGCCAGTGGAAGCAGGGATAATCAGCCCCAGCATTTT
TRBV7-2	NA	TRBD1	TRBJ2-1	CASSATTGAVRNEQFF	TGTGCCAGCAGCGCGACCACAGGGGCGGTGAGAAATGAGCAGTTCTTC
TRBV7-9	NA	TRBD2	TRBJ2-1	CASSSLAGGPQEQFF	TGTGCCAGCAGTTCACTAGCGGGAGGGCCACAAGAGCAGTTCTTC
TRBV6-5	NA	NA	TRBJ1-1	CASSYSIGDYTEAFF	TGTGCCAGCAGTTACTCGATAGGGGATTACACTGAAGCTTTCTTT
TRBV29-1	NA	TRBD1	TRBJ2-7	CSVEGTGWGGEQYF	TGCAGCGTTGAGGGGACAGGGTGGGGAGGAGAGCAGTACTTC
TRBV6-6	NA	NA	TRBJ1-2	CASSRFYGYTF	TGTGCCAGCAGTCGCTTCTATGGCTACACCTTC
TRBV28	once	NA	TRBJ2-2	CASSLAGNTGELFF	TGTGCCAGCAGTTTAGCGGGAAACACCGGGGAGCTGTTTTTT
TRBV5-1	NA	NA	TRBJ2-3	CASSLPQLADTQYF	TGCGCCAGCAGCTTGCCCCAGCTAGCCGATACGCAGTATTTT
TRBV19	NA	TRBD1	TRBJ1-1	CASLPDRVPEAFF	TGTGCCAGTCTCCCGGACAGGGTCCCTGAAGCTTTCTTT
TRBV10-3	NA	NA	TRBJ2-5	CATLDSRETQYF	TGTGCCACCTTGGACAGCCGAGAGACCCAGTACTTC
TRBV10-1	NA	NA	TRBJ2-2	CASSPGLNTGELFF	TGCGCCAGCAGTCCCGGACTGAACACCGGGGAGCTGTTTTTT
TRBV2	NA	TRBD2	TRBJ2-2	CASSESLAGGAGELFF	TGTGCCAGCAGTGAAAGCCTAGCGGGAGGGGCCGGGGAGCTGTTTTTT
TRBV3-1/TRBV3-2	NA	TRBD2	TRBJ2-3	CASSSLRASGRTDTQYF	TGTGCCAGCAGCTCATTAAGGGCTAGCGGGAGAACAGATACGCAGTATTTT
TRBV4-2	NA	TRBD2	TRBJ2-1	CASSRLTSGSVGEQFF	TGTGCCAGCAGCCGACTGACTAGCGGGAGCGTCGGTGAGCAGTTCTTC
TRBV5-1	NA	NA	TRBJ2-1	CASTDPGGSYNEQFF	TGCGCCAGCACCGACCCCGGGGGCTCCTACAATGAGCAGTTCTTC
TRBV4-1	NA	NA	TRBJ1-5	CASSQEFGGDSNQPQHF	TGCGCCAGCAGCCAAGAATTCGGAGGGGATAGCAATCAGCCCCAGCATTTT
TRBV13	once	TRBD2	TRBJ2-7	CASSPSGAYEQYF	TGTGCCAGCAGCCCTAGCGGAGCCTACGAGCAGTACTTC
TRBV7-2	NA	TRBD2	TRBJ2-1	CASKGTMGNEQFF	TGTGCCAGCAAAGGGACTATGGGAAATGAGCAGTTCTTC
TRBV7-2	NA	NA	TRBJ1-1	CASSLAPREAFF	TGTGCCAGCAGCTTAGCGCCCCGGGAAGCTTTCTTT
TRBV3-1/TRBV3-2	NA	TRBD2	TRBJ2-3	CASSRLAGGRDTQYF	TGTGCCAGCAGCCGTCTAGCGGGAGGGCGAGATACGCAGTATTTT
TRBV4-2	once	TRBD2	TRBJ2-5	CASSQDGTSGRRETQYF	TGTGCCAGCAGCCAAGATGGGACTAGCGGGAGGCGAGAGACCCAGTACTTC
TRBV6-2/TRBV6-3	NA	NA	TRBJ2-3	CASSYRVDTQYF	TGTGCCAGCAGTTATCGGGTGGATACGCAGTATTTT
TRBV11-2	few	TRBD1	TRBJ2-7	CASSRTTQIRGRYEQYF	TGTGCCAGCAGCCGAACAACCCAGATTAGGGGGCGGTACGAGCAGTACTTC
TRBV19	NA	TRBD1	TRBJ1-5	CASISRQGGYWYF	TGTGCCAGTATCTCCCGACAGGGAGGCTACTGGTATTTT
TRBV9	NA	NA	TRBJ1-3	CASSVQETSGNTIYF	TGTGCCAGCAGCGTACAGGAAACTTCTGGAAACACCATATATTTT
TRBV29-1	NA	NA	TRBJ2-2	CSVQTGTTGELFF	TGCAGCGTACAGACAGGAACGACCGGGGAGCTGTTTTTT
TRBV18	NA	TRBD1	TRBJ2-4	CASSRDSTDIQYF	TGTGCCAGCTCCCGGGACAGTACGGACATTCAGTACTTC